This entry lists 16 T cell receptor beta chains sequenced from one sample in a study of cytomegalovirus exposure and HLA in healthy donors. PCR employed 60 Vbeta and 13 Jbeta primers. Sequenced by immunoSEQ multiplex PCR; TCRdb stores in-frame clones only, minus some. The sample includes 100,000 to 150,000 clones, around 8.5% of them seen just once. Sequences were obtained from PBMCs. Receptors were obtained from a man between 35 and 55 years old in good health and CMV-seronegative.

CDR3 bases: TGTGCCAGCAGCTTAGGAGGGACAGGGAACACTGAAGCTTTCTTT. It specifies CASSLGGTGNTEAFF. The gene calls are TRBV13 and TRBJ1-1; 8 bases match TRBD1. The V segment lost 0 bases and the J segment 1 base; nucleotides outside the gene matches: 1. The germline V gene encodes CDR1 PRHDT and CDR2 FYEKMQ (reference sequence). The CDR3 has 15 residues.

The V and J genes are TRBV2 and TRBJ2-2; the match to TRBD2 covers 10 bases. Germline V gene lookup returns CDR1 SNHLY and CDR2 FYNNEI. Unmatched junction bases numbered 5, after V lost 6 bases and J lost 1 base. The CDR3 extends over 16 amino acids. CDR3 sequence: CASRTGTSVNTGELFF. CDR3 DNA sequence: TGTGCCAGCAGAACCGGGACTAGCGTGAACACCGGGGAGCTGTTTTTT.

This clone was recorded a few times. J is TRBJ1-1 and V is TRBV7-3; D is perhaps TRBD1 (6 bases). Per the germline V gene, CDR1 is SGHTA and CDR2 is FQGTGA. Trimming left V 2 bases short and J 1 base short, with 14 bases between. The CDR3 loop spans 16 amino acids. In DNA form, the CDR3 reads TGTGCCAGCAGCTTATTACCCTGGGGGCGGAACACTGAAGCTTTCTTT. Translation: CASSLLPWGRNTEAFF.

This clone has only a few counts. A read error may produce the germline difference seen at one junction end. This chain links TRBV15 with TRBJ2-5, with D possibly being TRBD1 (5 bases). The CDR3 contains 15 residues. Germline V gene lookup returns CDR1 LNHNV and CDR2 YYDKDF (reference sequence). The CDR3 spells CATGRDNRQGETQYF. In nucleotides, the CDR3 is TGTGCCACCGGCAGAGATAACCGGCAGGGAGAGACCCAGTACTTC. The whole variable domain, remainder taken from reference TRBV15 and TRBJ2-5, is DAMVIQNPRYQVTQFGKPVTLSCSQTLNHNVMYWYQQKSSQAPKLLFHYYDKDFNNEADTPDNFQSRRPNTSFCFLDIRSPGLGDTAMYLCATGRDNRQGETQYFGPGTRLLVL.

This clone has a handful of counts. The chain employs TRBV5-1 and TRBJ2-3; D remains unclear. The CDR3 length is 13 residues. CDR1 is SGHRS, CDR2 YFSETQ, per germline. Trimming removed 0 bases from V and 2 bases from J, with 4 bases in between. Written as DNA, the CDR3 is TGCGCCAGCAGCTTGGGCGCCACAGATACGCAGTATTTT. Translation gives CASSLGATDTQYF.

This clone was seen only a few times. The rearrangement joins TRBV15 to TRBJ2-2; maybe TRBD1 (5 bases). Deletions cut 4 bases from V and 7 bases from J, with 19 bases between. The germline V gene encodes CDR1 LNHNV and CDR2 YYDKDF (reference sequence). This CDR3 spans 16 amino acids. The DNA of the CDR3 is TGTGCCACCAGCAAAGATCTAAGGGGCGGTCACGGGGAGCTGTTTTTT. Its protein product is CATSKDLRGGHGELFF. Full variable domain (remainder filled in from reference TRBV15 and TRBJ2-2): DAMVIQNPRYQVTQFGKPVTLSCSQTLNHNVMYWYQQKSSQAPKLLFHYYDKDFNNEADTPDNFQSRRPNTSFCFLDIRSPGLGDTAMYLCATSKDLRGGHGELFFGEGSRLTVL.

The sample holds a few counts of this clone. J is TRBJ2-3 and V is TRBV27; TRBD2 matches at 13 bases. The trim removed 5 bases at V and 3 bases at J, leaving 5 bases unmatched. This CDR3 contains 16 residues. Per germline, CDR1 MNHEY and CDR2 SMNVEV (reference sequence). CDR3 coding DNA: TGTGCCAGCAGTCGCCCGGGACTAGCGGGAACAGATACGCAGTATTTT. Encoded protein: CASSRPGLAGTDTQYF.

The V gene is TRBV4-1, the J gene TRBJ1-1; 8 bases are a match to TRBD1. Germline CDR1 and CDR2: MGHRA and YSYEKL. The V and J ends lost 5 bases and 5 bases, in that order; junction bases with no gene match: 13. The CDR3 consists of 16 residues. Written as DNA, the CDR3 is TGCGCCAGCAGCACCCGGACAGGGAACATACGGACTGAAGCTTTCTTT. It translates to CASSTRTGNIRTEAFF.

The chain recombines TRBV6-6 with TRBJ2-3; 9 nucleotides match TRBD2. V gave up 2 bases and J gave up 5 bases; unmatched junction bases: 2. Germline lookup yields CDR1 MNHNY and CDR2 SVGAGI (reference sequence). The CDR3 totals 14 residues. The CDR3 is CASSYRGGEDTQYF. In DNA form, the CDR3 reads TGTGCCAGCAGTTACCGCGGGGGGGAAGATACGCAGTATTTT.

This clone was seen more than once but under ten times. The chain recombines TRBV28 with TRBJ1-2; 7 bases agree with TRBD1. The ends lost 6 bases at V and 4 bases at J; junction bases unmatched: 5. The germline V gene has CDR1 MDHEN and CDR2 SYDVKM. The CDR3 sequence is 13 residues long. This CDR3 is CASSQTGIYGYTF. CDR3 nucleotide sequence: TGTGCCAGCAGCCAGACAGGGATCTATGGCTACACCTTC.

This clone was observed a few times. This chain uses TRBV6-5 with TRBJ2-1, with a tentative D call TRBD1 (6 bases). Between the trimmed V and J ends, which lost 2 bases and 3 bases, there was a span of 11 bases. The CDR3 extends over 15 amino acids. Looked up from germline, CDR1 is MNHEY and CDR2 is SVGAGI. The CDR3 protein is CASSYGRDNYNEQFF. CDR3 DNA: TGTGCCAGCAGTTACGGCCGGGACAACTACAATGAGCAGTTCTTC.

This sequence joins TRBV7-9 and TRBJ1-2; 7 bases map to TRBD1. The J segment lost 6 bases and the V segment lost 1 base, leaving 8 bases of the junction unmatched. The CDR3 runs to 15 residues. In germline, CDR1 is SEHNR, CDR2 FQNEAQ (reference sequence). This chain's CDR3 is CASSLDGTDVDGYTF. The CDR3 region has the DNA TGTGCCAGCAGCTTAGACGGGACAGATGTAGATGGCTACACCTTC.

The chain is built from TRBV11-2 and TRBJ1-1, with TRBD1 matching 8 bases. Germline CDR1 is SGHAT and CDR2 is FQNNGV. The CDR3 is 13 residues long. V shed 7 bases and J 5 bases; nucleotides not matched to a gene: 6. Here the CDR3 DNA reads TGTGCCAGCACGGGACAGGCGGGAACTGAAGCTTTCTTT. This sequence encodes CASTGQAGTEAFF.

This clone occurred a few times. J is TRBJ2-5 and V is TRBV9; D not resolved. This CDR3 comprises 13 residues. In germline, CDR1 is SGDLS, CDR2 YYNGEE. V lost 0 bases and J 2 bases, leaving 5 bases between the germline ends. The CDR3 sequence: CASSVGQQETQYF. The CDR3, as DNA: TGTGCCAGCAGCGTAGGCCAGCAAGAGACCCAGTACTTC.

There are a few counts of this clone. The chain has TRBV19 and TRBJ1-2; D ambiguous. V lost 8 bases to trimming and J lost 4 bases, with 11 bases between them. This CDR3 region has 12 residues. Germline CDR1 is LNHDA and CDR2 is SQIVND (reference sequence). The CDR3: CASLQYPYGYTF. CDR3 nucleotides: TGTGCCAGTCTTCAGTACCCCTATGGCTACACCTTC.

The V and J genes are TRBV18 and TRBJ1-2; D gene ambiguous. This CDR3 comprises 14 residues. Looked up from germline, CDR1 is KGHSH and CDR2 is LQKENI. Deletions cut 2 bases from V and 2 bases from J, with 9 bases between. Written as DNA, the CDR3 is TGTGCCAGCTCACCAAGCCCGGAGAACTATGGCTACACCTTC. Its translation: CASSPSPENYGYTF. Full variable domain (remainder filled in from reference TRBV18 and TRBJ1-2): NAGVMQNPRHLVRRRGQEARLRCSPMKGHSHVYWYRQLPEEGLKFMVYLQKENIIDESGMPKERFSAEFPKEGPSILRIQQVVRGDSAAYFCASSPSPENYGYTFGSGTRLTVV.